These T cell receptor beta chains were read from a single sample in a study of shared clonotypes between healthy human individuals. Here immunoSEQ multiplex PCR was the method, and the copy in TCRdb shows in-frame clones only, minus some. The sample carries over 2,000,000 clones, about 93% recorded once. What was sequenced was naive CD8+ T cells from PBMCs. Receptors were obtained from a man in his late teens or twenties in good health. Some clones in this sample may be carry-over from other donors' samples. Each CDR3 is given with its conserved first and last residue. The D gene is left open where the match is weak. The size field is filled for only some rows; it gives once, few, many or a size class.

J gene	clone size	D gene	V gene	CDR3 DNA	CDR3 protein
TRBJ1-2	NA	NA	TRBV5-5	TGTGCCAGCAGCTTGGGTTTTTCTGGCTACACCTTC	CASSLGFSGYTF
TRBJ1-1	NA	TRBD1	TRBV7-3	TGTGCCAGCAGCTCAGGAGACAGGGGGCAAAGGAACACTGAAGCTTTCTTT	CASSSGDRGQRNTEAFF
TRBJ1-1	NA	NA	TRBV5-5	TGTGCCAGCAGCTTGGGGTTATGGGACACTGAAGCTTTCTTT	CASSLGLWDTEAFF
TRBJ2-1	NA	TRBD2	TRBV2	TGTGCCAGCAGTGAAGCCGGCGGGAGCCTCTACAATGAGCAGTTCTTC	CASSEAGGSLYNEQFF
TRBJ1-1	NA	NA	TRBV6-1	TGTGCCAGCAGTGAACCTAGGGGCCCAACCGGGGCTGAAGCTTTCTTT	CASSEPRGPTGAEAFF
TRBJ2-2	NA	TRBD1	TRBV6-6	TGTGCCAGCAACCTCCTGGACAGGGGCGTCGGGGAGCTGTTTTTT	CASNLLDRGVGELFF
TRBJ2-3	NA	NA	TRBV28	TGTGCCAGCAGTTTATTACCAAGAGATACGCAGTATTTT	CASSLLPRDTQYF
TRBJ1-2	NA	NA	TRBV19	TGTGCCAGTAGTATAGGGAGACACCCGGGGGACCATGGCTACACCTTC	CASSIGRHPGDHGYTF
TRBJ1-2	NA	TRBD1	TRBV4-1	TGCGCCAGCAGCCGACCCGGACAGGGGGGAAATGGCTACACCTTC	CASSRPGQGGNGYTF
TRBJ2-1	once	TRBD2	TRBV7-9	TGTGCCAGCAGCTCGAAAAACCCCTCGACTAGCGGGAGGGCCTATGAGCAGTTCTTC	CASSSKNPSTSGRAYEQFF
TRBJ2-3	NA	NA	TRBV28	TGTGCCAGCAGTCCTCCTCCAGGGACAGATACGCAGTATTTT	CASSPPPGTDTQYF
TRBJ2-1	NA	TRBD1	TRBV5-1	TGCGCCAGCAGCGTTCGGGACAGCTCCTACAATGAGCAGTTCTTC	CASSVRDSSYNEQFF
TRBJ2-2	NA	TRBD1	TRBV11-3	TGTGCCAGCAGCCCTGTGACAGGGAGTAACACCGGGGAGCTGTTTTTT	CASSPVTGSNTGELFF
TRBJ2-7	once	TRBD1	TRBV5-1	TGCGCCAGCAGCCACGGACAGGGCTACGAGCAGTACTTC	CASSHGQGYEQYF
TRBJ2-7	NA	NA	TRBV7-9	TGTGCCAGCCAACAGGGCTACGAGCAGTACTTC	CASQQGYEQYF